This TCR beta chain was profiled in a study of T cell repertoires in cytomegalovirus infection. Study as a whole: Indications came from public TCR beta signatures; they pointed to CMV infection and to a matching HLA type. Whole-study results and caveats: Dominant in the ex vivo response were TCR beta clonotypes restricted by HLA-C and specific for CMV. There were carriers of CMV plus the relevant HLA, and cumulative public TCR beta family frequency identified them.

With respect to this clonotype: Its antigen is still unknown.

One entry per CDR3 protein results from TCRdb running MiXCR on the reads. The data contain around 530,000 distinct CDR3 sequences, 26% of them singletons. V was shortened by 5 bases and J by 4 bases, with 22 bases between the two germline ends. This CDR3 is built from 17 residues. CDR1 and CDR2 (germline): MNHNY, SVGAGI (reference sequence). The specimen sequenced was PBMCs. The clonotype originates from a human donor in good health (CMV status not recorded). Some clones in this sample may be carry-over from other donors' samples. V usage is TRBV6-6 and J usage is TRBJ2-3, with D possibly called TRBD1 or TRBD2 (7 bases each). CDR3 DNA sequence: TGTGCCAGCAGTCCCCCCAGGGGGGAGGGGTTCGCAGATACGCAGTATTTT. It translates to CASSPPRGEGFADTQYF.